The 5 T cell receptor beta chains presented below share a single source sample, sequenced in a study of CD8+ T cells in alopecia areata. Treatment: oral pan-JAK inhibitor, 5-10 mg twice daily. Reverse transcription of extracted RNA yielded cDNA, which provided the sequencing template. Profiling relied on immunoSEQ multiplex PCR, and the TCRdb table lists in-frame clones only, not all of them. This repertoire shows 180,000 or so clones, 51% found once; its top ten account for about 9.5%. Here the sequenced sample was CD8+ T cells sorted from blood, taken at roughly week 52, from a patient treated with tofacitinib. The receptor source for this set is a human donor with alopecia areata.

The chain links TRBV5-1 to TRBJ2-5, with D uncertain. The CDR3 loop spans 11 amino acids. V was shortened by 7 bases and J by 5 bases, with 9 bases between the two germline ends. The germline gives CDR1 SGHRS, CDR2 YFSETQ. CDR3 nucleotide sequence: TGCGCCAGCGGCGGTGGGGAGACCCAGTACTTC. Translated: CASGGGETQYF.

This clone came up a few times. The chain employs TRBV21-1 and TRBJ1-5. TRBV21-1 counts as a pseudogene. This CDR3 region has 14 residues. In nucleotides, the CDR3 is TGTGCCAGCAGCATTCCGGGACTTTATCAGCCCCAGCATTTT. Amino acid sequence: CASSIPGLYQPQHF.

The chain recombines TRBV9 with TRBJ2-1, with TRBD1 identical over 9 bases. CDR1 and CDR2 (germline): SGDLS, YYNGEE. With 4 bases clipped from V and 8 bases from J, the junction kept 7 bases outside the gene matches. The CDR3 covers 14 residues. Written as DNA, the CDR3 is TGTGCCAGCAGCTTAGGACAGGGGTGGGATGAGCAGTTCTTC. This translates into CASSLGQGWDEQFF.

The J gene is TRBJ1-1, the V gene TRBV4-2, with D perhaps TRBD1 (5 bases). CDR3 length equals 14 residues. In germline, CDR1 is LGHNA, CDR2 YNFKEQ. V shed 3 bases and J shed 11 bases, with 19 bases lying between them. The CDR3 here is CASSHRGDQVGAFF. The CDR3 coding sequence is TGTGCCAGCAGCCATCGGGGGGATCAAGTTGGTGCTTTCTTT.

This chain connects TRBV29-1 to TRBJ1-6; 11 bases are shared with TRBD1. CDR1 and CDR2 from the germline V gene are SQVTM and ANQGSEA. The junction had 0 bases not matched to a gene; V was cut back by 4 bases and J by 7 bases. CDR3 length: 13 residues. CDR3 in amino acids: CSVGDRGNSPLHF. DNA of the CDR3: TGCAGCGTTGGGGACAGGGGGAATTCACCCCTCCACTTT.